The sequence of this T cell receptor beta chain was determined in a study of cytotoxic CD8 clonotypes in ibrutinib-treated CLL. Across the whole study: 11 relapsed/refractory, some 16 treatment-naive; roughly 17 IGHV unmutated. Productive templates averaged approximately 260,000 per sample, and productive rearrangements 80,000 to 95,000.

The intended depth for sequencing was 1 in 200,000 to 1 in 1 million T cells. The method was immunoSEQ multiplex PCR; TCRdb's version includes in-frame clones alone and lacks a portion of them. The data show under 200,000 clones, roughly 80% seen once. About this clone: Its antigen is currently unknown.

Deletions cut 3 bases from V and 3 bases from J, with 7 bases between. The CDR3 totals 13 residues. The V gene's germline CDR1 is SGHVS and CDR2 FNYEAQ. Broader study findings: Clonality increased with ibrutinib response but returned toward baseline at progression.

The receptor comes from a human donor with chronic lymphocytic leukemia. The material was PBMCs, obtained after 12 months of ibrutinib treatment. The rearrangement uses TRBV7-6 and TRBJ2-3; D gene unclear. CDR3 in DNA: TGTGCCAGCAGCTTCCTGATTACAGATACGCAGTATTTT. It codes for CASSFLITDTQYF.